The sequence of this TCR beta chain was determined in a study of T cell repertoires in cytomegalovirus infection. Study-wide context: Matching HLA type and CMV infection were both indicated by public TCR beta signatures.

Each CDR3 protein is one row after TCRdb ran MiXCR on the reads. This sample yields hundreds of thousands of distinct CDR3 sequences, of which approximately 40% are seen a single time; around 2.8% belongs to the top ten. As to this clonotype: Its antigen is unidentified.

The study, taken as a whole, reports: CMV-specific TCR beta clonotypes restricted by HLA-C dominated the ex vivo response. Frequencies of public TCR beta families were cumulated, and this identified carriers of CMV plus the relevant HLA.

V was clipped by 6 bases and J by 0 bases; unmatched bases: 7. CDR3 size: 14 residues. Germline V lookup: CDR1 SQVTM, CDR2 ANQGSEA. Sample: PBMCs. The chain links TRBV29-1 to TRBJ2-7; 8 bases line up with TRBD2. The source of this sequence is a human donor in good health (CMV status not recorded). Some clones in this sample may be carry-over from other donors' samples. This chain's CDR3 is CSVRTGTSSYEQYF. In DNA form, the CDR3 reads TGCAGCGTGCGAACCGGGACTAGCTCCTACGAGCAGTACTTC.